The 21 T cell receptor beta chains listed next were all sequenced from one sample in a study of blood T cell repertoires in COVID-19. Repertoires were generated with immunoSEQ multiplex PCR, while TCRdb's copy carries only in-frame clones and drops some. The sample yields around 16,000 clones, more than 85% seen once. The sequenced material came from peripheral blood. The receptors come from a man aged 60 to 69 with acute or convalescent COVID-19.

This chain joins TRBV5-1 and TRBJ2-1; TRBD2 matches 7 bases. The CDR3 loop spans 14 amino acids. The junction had 5 bases not matched to a gene; V was cut back by 0 bases and J by 8 bases. Germline V gene lookup returns CDR1 SGHRS and CDR2 YFSETQ. The CDR3 DNA is TGCGCCAGCAGCTTGGCCCAGACTAGCTATGAGCAGTTCTTC. Amino acid sequence: CASSLAQTSYEQFF.

V is TRBV30 and J is TRBJ2-7; 9 bases map to TRBD2. The CDR3 runs to 11 residues. Germline CDR1 reads GTSNPN; CDR2 reads SVGIG (reference sequence). With 5 bases clipped from V and 5 bases from J, the junction kept 1 base outside the gene matches. The CDR3 region is CAWLAGNEQYF. CDR3 coding DNA: TGTGCCTGGCTAGCGGGGAACGAGCAGTACTTC.

The chain employs TRBV19 and TRBJ1-2; maybe TRBD1 (5 bases). Between the trimmed V and J ends, which lost 7 bases and 0 bases, there was a span of 21 bases. The length of the CDR3 is 17 residues. Looked up from germline, CDR1 is LNHDA and CDR2 is SQIVND (reference sequence). CDR3 nucleotide sequence: TGTGCCAGTAAGGTCCCAGGGAAAATCAGTCCTAACTATGGCTACACCTTC. Translated, it gives CASKVPGKISPNYGYTF.

This CDR3 is CASSLDVGVAFF. The CDR3 nucleotides read TGCGCCAGCAGCTTGGACGTCGGAGTAGCTTTCTTT. The chain links TRBV5-1 to TRBJ1-1; no firm D call. The V gene lost 0 bases and the J gene lost 10 bases, with 10 bases spanning the gap. Germline CDR1 and CDR2: SGHRS and YFSETQ. This CDR3 region has 12 residues.

The chain combines TRBV7-2 with TRBJ2-3; the match to TRBD2 covers 10 bases. After removal of 0 bases from V and 1 base from J, the junction contained 4 bases not matched to a gene. The germline gives CDR1 SGHTA, CDR2 FQGNSA. The CDR3 consists of 17 residues. CDR3 in amino acids: CASSLAGSGRGTDTQYF. Written as DNA, the CDR3 is TGTGCCAGCAGCTTAGCGGGGAGCGGGAGGGGCACAGATACGCAGTATTTT.

J is TRBJ2-3 and V is TRBV4-1; TRBD1 matches at 10 bases. Germline V gene sequence: CDR1 MGHRA, CDR2 YSYEKL. The junction had 8 bases not matched to a gene; V was cut back by 4 bases and J by 1 base. This CDR3 region has 17 residues. The CDR3 reads CASSPLAGTGGTDTQYF. The CDR3 bases are TGCGCCAGCAGCCCTCTAGCCGGGACAGGGGGCACAGATACGCAGTATTTT.

The chain couples TRBV25-1 to TRBJ2-1; 8 bases match TRBD1. CDR1 MGHDK and CDR2 SYGVNS come from the germline V gene. The CDR3 has 13 residues. V lost 3 bases to trimming and J lost 10 bases; unmatched junction nucleotides: 5. The CDR3 sequence: CASSDPRQGEQFF. Here the CDR3 DNA reads TGTGCCAGCAGTGATCCGAGACAGGGGGAGCAGTTCTTC. Based on the CDR3 plus reference TRBV25-1 and TRBJ2-1, the full variable domain is EADIYQTPRYLVIGTGKKITLECSQTMGHDKMYWYQQDPGMELHLIHYSYGVNSTEKGDLSSESTVSRIRTEHFPLTLESARPSHTSQYLCASSDPRQGEQFFGPGTRLTVL.

This clone is a singleton in its sample. The CDR3 protein is CASSSVVRGQGWGSSYNEQFF. The CDR3 region has the DNA TGTGCCAGTAGTTCAGTAGTCCGGGGACAGGGGTGGGGAAGCTCCTACAATGAGCAGTTCTTC. The chain joins TRBV19 to TRBJ2-1, with TRBD1 identical over 10 bases. The trim removed 5 bases at V and 0 bases at J, leaving 19 bases unmatched. The CDR3 covers 21 residues. CDR1 is LNHDA and CDR2 is SQIVND in the germline V gene (reference sequence).

The genes are TRBV19 and TRBJ2-7; D not resolved. CDR3 length equals 14 residues. Germline V lookup: CDR1 LNHDA, CDR2 SQIVND (reference sequence). Trimming removed 3 bases from V and 8 bases from J, with 17 bases in between. CDR3 DNA sequence: TGTGCCAGTAGTATCACGGGTACCCAAACTAAGCAGTACTTC. It encodes CASSITGTQTKQYF.

The rearrangement joins TRBV5-4 to TRBJ1-3; perhaps TRBD1 as D (5 bases). There are 13 residues in the CDR3. Germline V gene lookup returns CDR1 SGHNT and CDR2 YYREEE (reference sequence). Trimming shortened V by 0 bases and J by 7 bases, and 8 bases separated the two germline ends. The CDR3 here is CASSLEGVNTIYF. In nucleotides, the CDR3 is TGTGCCAGCAGCTTGGAAGGGGTGAACACCATATATTTT.

The rearrangement links TRBV5-5 to TRBJ2-3, with 12 bases that match TRBD2. The CDR3 spans 19 residues. The germline CDR1 and CDR2 sequences are SGHKS and YYEKEE (reference sequence). V lost 5 bases and J lost 3; bases outside the gene matches: 16. CDR3 DNA: TGTGCCAGCAGGGTGGGTTCTAGCGGGAGGGCCGTAGTGACAGATACGCAGTATTTT. This encodes CASRVGSSGRAVVTDTQYF.

This rearrangement joins TRBV28 to TRBJ2-2; TRBD2 is a possible D gene (6 bases). The CDR3 extends over 16 amino acids. Germline-derived CDR1 and CDR2 are MDHEN and SYDVKM. Trimming left V 4 bases short and J 8 bases short, with 20 bases between. CDR3 in DNA: TGTGCCAGCAGTTCGGAGACTAGTATATCGAAAGGGGAGCTGTTTTTT. Protein sequence: CASSSETSISKGELFF. The whole variable domain, remainder taken from reference TRBV28 and TRBJ2-2, is DVKVTQSSRYLVKRTGEKVFLECVQDMDHENMFWYRQDPGLGLRLIYFSYDVKMKEKGDIPEGYSVSREKKERFSLILESASTNQTSMYLCASSSETSISKGELFFGEGSRLTVL.

This clone was picked up a small number of times. The V gene is TRBV6-2 or TRBV6-3, the J gene TRBJ2-7; 8 positions match TRBD2. The length of the CDR3 is 17 residues. Germline trimming cut 2 bases from V and 7 bases from J; bases unmatched to any gene: 16. Germline V CDR1 and CDR2: MNHEY, SVGEGT. CDR3: CASSYVPSGRPLAEQYF. The CDR3 nucleotides are TGTGCCAGCAGTTACGTGCCTAGCGGGCGCCCCTTGGCAGAGCAGTACTTC.

This sequence joins TRBV11-1 and TRBJ2-1, with TRBD2 matching over 7 bases. After removal of 7 bases from V and 9 bases from J, the junction contained 6 bases not matched to a gene. CDR1 is SGHAT and CDR2 is FQDESV in the germline V gene (reference sequence). This CDR3 is built from 12 residues. The CDR3 DNA sequence: TGTGCCAGCATAACGACGGGGGGTGAGCAGTTCTTC. Amino acid sequence: CASITTGGEQFF.

The V gene is TRBV7-9, the J gene TRBJ2-3; TRBD2 agrees at 7 bases. V lost 5 bases to trimming and J lost 0 bases; unmatched junction nucleotides: 5. Germline CDR1 SEHNR, CDR2 FQNEAQ (reference sequence). The length of the CDR3 is 15 residues. In nucleotides, the CDR3 is TGTGCCAGCAGCGAAAATAGCGGGAGCACAGATACGCAGTATTTT. Its protein product is CASSENSGSTDTQYF.

This clone was observed once. At one end, the junction sequence differs from germline, possibly due to a read error. CDR3 bases: TGTGCCAGCAGCAAATTGACTAGCGGGGGCCCCTCTGGAGACTTC. Its protein product is CASSKLTSGGPSGDF. The chain carries TRBV2 and TRBJ2-7; TRBD2 agrees at 12 bases. Germline assignment: CDR1 SNHLY and CDR2 FYNNEI. The CDR3 length is 15 residues.

The rearrangement joins TRBV12-3 or TRBV12-4 to TRBJ2-5; 7 bases align to TRBD1. This CDR3 contains 12 residues. Trimming removed 10 bases from V and 2 bases from J; junction bases left unmatched: 4. The CDR3 region has the DNA TGTGCCACCGTCAGGGGGCAAGAGACCCAGTACTTC. Residues: CATVRGQETQYF.

The genes are TRBV6-5 and TRBJ2-3; 12 nucleotides line up with TRBD2. With 10 bases clipped from V and 2 bases from J, the junction kept 7 bases outside the gene matches. This CDR3 is 15 amino acids long. The germline CDR1 and CDR2 sequences are MNHEY and SVGAGI. The CDR3 here is CATRTSGVSTDTQYF. The CDR3 region has the DNA TGTGCCACCAGGACTAGCGGGGTCTCCACAGATACGCAGTATTTT.

The rearrangement joins TRBV13 to TRBJ2-7; 9 bases are a match to TRBD2. Germline loops: CDR1 PRHDT, CDR2 FYEKMQ (reference sequence). The CDR3 runs to 14 residues. With 5 bases clipped from V and 5 bases from J, the junction kept 7 bases outside the gene matches. CDR3 sequence: CASSPGLAANEQYF. CDR3 in DNA: TGTGCCAGCAGCCCGGGACTAGCAGCCAACGAGCAGTACTTC.

This sequence joins TRBV2 and TRBJ1-1, with D unclear. The CDR3 sequence is 13 residues long. The V gene's germline CDR1 is SNHLY and CDR2 FYNNEI. V lost 5 bases, J lost 1 base, and 8 bases lay in between. The DNA for the CDR3 is TGTGCCAGCAGTACGACGGGGAACACTGAAGCTTTCTTT. It is translated as CASSTTGNTEAFF.

The chain couples TRBV4-1 to TRBJ2-2; 10 bases line up with TRBD2. Trimming at V came to 4 bases and at J to 4 bases, leaving 15 bases not matched to a gene. The CDR3 spans 19 residues. Germline V gene lookup returns CDR1 MGHRA and CDR2 YSYEKL. CDR3 sequence reads: CASSPRSGVAGGATGELFF. DNA of the CDR3: TGCGCCAGCAGCCCCAGATCGGGGGTAGCGGGGGGAGCCACCGGGGAGCTGTTTTTT.